This T cell receptor (beta chain) originates from a study of shared clonotypes between healthy human individuals. The data were produced by immunoSEQ multiplex PCR, yet TCRdb's version contains in-frame clones alone and is incomplete. This table has 2,500,000 or so clones, roughly 93% appearing once. Study-level results: Generation probabilities were higher for clonotypes shared across all four sorted-subset donors than for unshared ones. Researchers found naive subsets generally carried larger estimated richness than memory subsets.

Concerning this clone itself: Its cognate antigen is unknown.

Trimming took off 6 bases at V and 0 bases at J, with 13 bases between the two ends. Germline V gives CDR1 SEHNR, CDR2 FQNEAQ (reference sequence). The CDR3 extends over 15 amino acids. This TCR was recovered from a young man in good health. Some clones in this sample may be carry-over from other donors' samples. Input material: naive CD4+ T cells from PBMCs. Subset defined: CD45RA+ positively selected. The rearrangement uses TRBV7-9 and TRBJ2-3; D may be TRBD1 (6 bases). CDR3 in amino acids: CASRRTGPSTDTQYF. CDR3 DNA sequence: TGTGCCAGCAGGAGAACAGGGCCTAGCACAGATACGCAGTATTTT.